This T cell receptor beta chain was profiled in a study of blood T cell repertoires in COVID-19. Across the study: The United States, Italy and Spain were the sources of the acute and convalescent COVID-19 samples.

Sequenced by immunoSEQ multiplex PCR; TCRdb stores in-frame clones only, minus some. The table has about 160,000 clones, about 88% seen once. This clone showed up just a few times. Adults between roughly 18 and 90 years of age took part from about two dozen US areas. Recovery meant two consecutive negative NP/OP PCR tests, professional clearance, or resolved symptoms. Germline-derived CDR1 and CDR2 are SGHNT and YYREEE (reference sequence). Deletions cut 4 bases from V and 8 bases from J, with 13 bases between. The CDR3 is made up of 14 amino acids. The receptor comes from a woman in her forties or fifties who had recovered from COVID-19. The J gene is TRBJ1-6, the V gene TRBV5-4; TRBD1 is a possible D gene (6 bases). Sample: PBMCs or T cells enriched from blood (not recorded which). The CDR3 reads CASSTAGVYSPLHF. In nucleotides, the CDR3 is TGTGCCAGCAGCACGGCAGGGGTTTATTCACCCCTCCACTTT.